This record covers a single T cell receptor (beta chain). As yet, its antigen is unknown. This entry is derived from a study of graft-versus-host responses after intestinal transplantation. Across the whole study: Every transplant recipient was induced with anti-thymocyte globulin, then maintained on tacrolimus and steroids for two to three years.

The study, taken as a whole, reports: Early post-transplant HvG declines showed an association with peak circulating GvH clone levels. Recipient marrow harbored GvH clones, some of which surfaced first in ileum or blood.

V shed 2 bases and J 5 bases; nucleotides not matched to a gene: 6. The CDR3 contains 14 residues. Germline CDR1 and CDR2: GTSNPN and SVGIG (reference sequence). Libraries were prepared by immunoSEQ multiplex PCR; TCRdb keeps only in-frame clonotypes and omits some of them. Among over 100,000 clones listed, 85% to 95% were seen once. The TCR originated in a human donor who received an intestinal transplant. The chain has TRBV30 and TRBJ2-5, with 9 positions matching TRBD1. This specimen was unstimulated CD4+ T cells sorted from spleen or lymph node cells, taken before intestinal transplant. CDR3 residues: CAWSWDREMETQYF. CDR3 sequence (DNA): TGTGCCTGGAGTTGGGACAGGGAGATGGAGACCCAGTACTTC.